Shown below are 32 T cell receptor beta chains from a single sample sequenced in a study of blood T cell repertoires in COVID-19. Method: immunoSEQ multiplex PCR; TCRdb's copy keeps in-frame clones and lacks some. The sample carries about 140,000 clones, about 80% recorded once. The sequenced sample consisted of peripheral blood. These receptors were collected from a man in his 60s with acute or convalescent COVID-19.

V and J are TRBV4-3 and TRBJ1-4, with 7 positions matching TRBD1. Unmatched junction bases numbered 4, after V lost 2 bases and J lost 7 bases. There are 14 residues in the CDR3. CDR1 and CDR2 (germline): LGHNA, YSLEER. The CDR3 sequence: CASSQMTGTEKLFF. The CDR3 DNA reads TGCGCCAGCAGCCAAATGACAGGGACTGAAAAACTGTTTTTT.

CDR3 coding DNA: TGTGCCAGCAGTTACTCGAGGAGGGGGCGCACCGGGGAGCTGTTTTTT. Translating gives CASSYSRRGRTGELFF. The rearrangement uses TRBV6-5 and TRBJ2-2, with D possibly matching TRBD1 (7 bases). Trimming pared 0 bases from V and 4 bases from J, leaving 12 bases between. Germline CDR1 MNHEY, CDR2 SVGAGI. The CDR3 loop spans 16 amino acids.

The chain employs TRBV5-1 and TRBJ2-7, with TRBD2 identical over 7 bases. In germline, CDR1 is SGHRS, CDR2 YFSETQ. The CDR3 is made up of 13 amino acids. V gave up 0 bases and J gave up 5 bases; unmatched junction bases: 2. The CDR3 loop is CASSLAGGDEQYF. The CDR3 nucleotides read TGCGCCAGCAGCTTGGCTGGGGGGGACGAGCAGTACTTC.

The J gene is TRBJ1-1, the V gene TRBV7-3; D is possibly TRBD1 (5 bases). Germline V gene sequence: CDR1 SGHTA, CDR2 FQGTGA. V lost 6 bases to trimming and J lost 1 base, with 15 bases between them. This CDR3 spans 15 amino acids. CDR3 loop: CASRGGGSSNTEAFF. CDR3 bases: TGTGCCAGCAGGGGCGGGGGTTCCTCGAACACTGAAGCTTTCTTT.

The chain carries TRBV10-3 and TRBJ1-1; 9 nucleotides match TRBD1. Unmatched junction bases numbered 4, after V lost 5 bases and J lost 3 bases. The CDR3 is made up of 14 amino acids. Germline V lookup: CDR1 ENHRY, CDR2 SYGVKD. CDR3 sequence reads: CAISPDRGHTEAFF. The DNA for the CDR3 is TGTGCCATCAGTCCGGACAGGGGACACACTGAAGCTTTCTTT.

This clone was observed once. This rearrangement joins TRBV30 to TRBJ1-5; D unresolved. CDR1 is GTSNPN, CDR2 SVGIG, per germline (reference sequence). The CDR3 loop spans 14 amino acids. V was shortened by 1 base and J by 3 bases, with 10 bases between the two germline ends. The chain's CDR3 is CAWSGEGYNQPQHF. For the CDR3, the DNA is TGTGCCTGGAGTGGGGAGGGATACAATCAGCCCCAGCATTTT.

To note about this clone: In the same sample, other DNA sequences code for this CDR3. J is TRBJ2-7 and V is TRBV28; 16 positions match TRBD2. Trimming took 0 bases from V and 7 from J; bases not matched to a gene: 3. The CDR3 has 16 amino acids. Per germline, CDR1 MDHEN and CDR2 SYDVKM. This CDR3 is CASSLWGLAGGGEQYF. The CDR3 nucleotides are TGTGCCAGCAGTTTATGGGGACTAGCGGGAGGGGGGGAGCAGTACTTC. Supplemented by reference TRBV28 and TRBJ2-7, the full variable domain reads DVKVTQSSRYLVKRTGEKVFLECVQDMDHENMFWYRQDPGLGLRLIYFSYDVKMKEKGDIPEGYSVSREKKERFSLILESASTNQTSMYLCASSLWGLAGGGEQYFGPGTRLTVT.

The chain links TRBV10-3 to TRBJ1-5; 8 nucleotides line up with TRBD1. CDR1 is ENHRY, CDR2 SYGVKD, per germline. This CDR3 contains 15 residues. Unmatched junction bases numbered 4, after V lost 2 bases and J lost 4 bases. The CDR3 loop is CAISEGDRPNQPQHF. As DNA, the CDR3 is TGTGCCATCAGTGAGGGGGACAGGCCGAATCAGCCCCAGCATTTT.

This CDR3 reads CASSQELGETQYF. In DNA form, the CDR3 reads TGTGCCAGCAGCCAAGAGCTCGGAGAGACCCAGTACTTC. The V and J genes are TRBV3-1 (or the pseudogene TRBV3-2) and TRBJ2-5, with D hard to call. Germline V gives CDR1 LGHDT, CDR2 YNNKEL (reference sequence). This CDR3 region has 13 residues. V lost 0 bases to trimming and J lost 4 bases, with 6 bases between them.

The CDR3 region has the DNA TGTGCCAGCAGCCAGCAAGGGGGTCTAGAAGCTTTCTTT. Translation gives CASSQQGGLEAFF. The chain is built from TRBV3-1 (or the pseudogene TRBV3-2) and TRBJ1-1; D possibly corresponds to TRBD1 (6 bases). Trimming removed 3 bases from V and 8 bases from J, with 13 bases in between. The CDR3 totals 13 residues. The V gene's germline CDR1 is LGHDT and CDR2 YNNKEL (reference sequence).

This clone was detected once. This chain uses TRBV7-8 with TRBJ2-7; 11 positions match TRBD2. J was trimmed by 9 bases and V by 4 bases; bases with no gene match: 2. The CDR3 has 12 residues. The germline V gene has CDR1 SGHVS and CDR2 FQNEAQ. The CDR3 DNA reads TGTGCCAGCAGCTCACTAGCGGGAGCGCAGTACTTC. Translating it yields CASSSLAGAQYF. The entire variable domain, with the rest obtained from reference TRBV7-8 and TRBJ2-7, is as follows: GAGVSQSPRYKVAKRGQDVALRCDPISGHVSLFWYQQALGQGPEFLTYFQNEAQLDKSGLPSDRFFAERPEGSVSTLKIQRTQQEDSAVYLCASSSLAGAQYFGPGTRLTVT.

The chain combines TRBV19 with TRBJ1-4; D is undetermined. The CDR3 spans 12 residues. Germline CDR1 and CDR2: LNHDA and SQIVND (reference sequence). Trimming removed 1 base at V and 10 bases at J, with 7 bases between. CDR3 bases: TGTGCCAGTAGTATAGCCGGGAGAAAACTGTTTTTT. Translated: CASSIAGRKLFF.

V is TRBV19 and J is TRBJ2-5; D might be TRBD1 (5 bases). The CDR3 totals 14 residues. CDR1 and CDR2 from the germline V gene are LNHDA and SQIVND (reference sequence). The V end lost 3 bases, the J end lost 4 bases, and 12 bases lay between the germline ends. This chain's CDR3 is CASSISPRGETQYF. CDR3 bases: TGTGCCAGTAGTATCAGCCCAAGGGGAGAGACCCAGTACTTC.

This clone was seen a few times. The V call is TRBV19, the J call TRBJ1-1; tentative D call: TRBD1 (6 bases). There are 13 residues in the CDR3. Per the germline V gene, CDR1 is LNHDA and CDR2 is SQIVND (reference sequence). Trimming shortened V by 6 bases and J by 3 bases, and 11 bases separated the two germline ends. The CDR3 bases are TGTGCCAGTAGCCGGGACACTTACACTGAAGCTTTCTTT. Translated, it gives CASSRDTYTEAFF.

The rearrangement joins TRBV5-1 to TRBJ2-3; TRBD1 aligns across 7 bases. V lost 0 bases and J lost 5; bases outside the gene matches: 12. This CDR3 has 17 amino acids. Germline CDR1 SGHRS, CDR2 YFSETQ. The CDR3 DNA reads TGCGCCAGCAGCTTGGAGGCACAGGGGATTTCGGGAGATACGCAGTATTTT. It yields the protein CASSLEAQGISGDTQYF.

This chain connects TRBV15 to TRBJ2-1, with no clear D. The CDR3 contains 15 residues. Germline CDR1 LNHNV, CDR2 YYDKDF (reference sequence). The germline V and J ends were trimmed by 0 bases and 2 bases, with 8 bases remaining between them. This CDR3 is CATSRDVTAYNEQFF. CDR3 DNA sequence: TGTGCCACCAGCAGAGATGTAACGGCCTACAATGAGCAGTTCTTC.

V is TRBV9 and J is TRBJ1-4; 9 positions match TRBD1. With V trimmed by 4 bases and J by 7 bases, 8 bases remained unmatched. CDR1 and CDR2 (germline): SGDLS, YYNGEE. The CDR3 is made up of 15 amino acids. CDR3 sequence (DNA): TGTGCCAGCAGCAAAACAGGGGGCGCGCGTGAAAAACTGTTTTTT. Protein product: CASSKTGGAREKLFF.

The chain employs TRBV24-1 and TRBJ2-5; the D gene is possibly TRBD2 (5 bases). CDR1 KGHDR and CDR2 SFDVKD come from the germline V gene. The CDR3 extends over 15 amino acids. V shed 4 bases and J shed 3 bases, with 14 bases lying between them. This chain's CDR3 is CATSDPRVSKETQYF. CDR3 sequence (DNA): TGTGCCACCAGTGACCCGAGGGTCAGCAAAGAGACCCAGTACTTC.

This clone was counted a few times. The chain employs TRBV6-5 and TRBJ2-2, with D unclear. V was trimmed by 6 bases and J by 4 bases, leaving 6 bases between them. The CDR3 runs to 12 residues. Germline loops: CDR1 MNHEY, CDR2 SVGAGI. CDR3 DNA: TGTGCCAGCAGACTCGGCACCGGGGAGCTGTTTTTT. Amino acid sequence: CASRLGTGELFF.

This clone occurred once. The chain joins TRBV2 to TRBJ1-1; maybe TRBD1 (5 bases). This CDR3 is 14 amino acids long. Trimming took 6 bases from V and 2 from J, leaving 13 bases between them. The germline V gene has CDR1 SNHLY and CDR2 FYNNEI. The CDR3 region is CASSLTWGNTEAFF. Written as DNA, the CDR3 is TGTGCCAGCAGCCTAACCTGGGGCAACACTGAAGCTTTCTTT.

This rearrangement joins TRBV28 to TRBJ2-1; no clear D gene. The CDR3 extends over 15 amino acids. CDR1 and CDR2 (germline): MDHEN, SYDVKM. Trimming stripped 5 bases from V and 6 bases from J, with 17 bases between. CDR3: CASSDPRKWSNEQFF. CDR3 in DNA: TGTGCCAGCAGTGATCCTAGGAAATGGTCCAATGAGCAGTTCTTC.

The J gene is TRBJ1-6, the V gene TRBV30; D gene uncertain. The CDR3 has 17 residues. Germline CDR1 reads GTSNPN; CDR2 reads SVGIG (reference sequence). V lost 0 bases to trimming and J lost 0 bases, with 12 bases between them. The CDR3 nucleotides read TGTGCCTGGAGTGTACCCCATCTTAGCTCCTATAATTCACCCCTCCACTTT. It yields the protein CAWSVPHLSSYNSPLHF. The variable domain in full, completed from reference TRBV30 and TRBJ1-6, reads SQTIHQWPATLVQPVGSPLSLECTVEGTSNPNLYWYRQAAGRGLQLLFYSVGIGQISSEVPQNLSASRPQDRQFILSSKKLLLSDSGFYLCAWSVPHLSSYNSPLHFGNGTRLTVT.

On this clone: The sample contains more than one DNA sequence encoding this CDR3. The chain links TRBV7-2 to TRBJ2-1; 13 positions agree with TRBD2. After removal of 5 bases from V and 6 bases from J, the junction contained 7 bases not matched to a gene. Germline V gives CDR1 SGHTA, CDR2 FQGNSA. This CDR3 has 16 residues. CDR3 sequence: CASSLGLAGAGNEQFF. The CDR3 DNA follows: TGTGCCAGCAGCCTCGGACTAGCGGGGGCCGGCAATGAGCAGTTCTTC.

This rearrangement joins TRBV19 to TRBJ1-2; 7 bases map to TRBD1. CDR1 is LNHDA and CDR2 is SQIVND in the germline V gene (reference sequence). This CDR3 region has 14 residues. The V and J ends lost 3 bases and 5 bases, in that order; junction bases with no gene match: 6. In nucleotides, the CDR3 is TGTGCCAGTAGTATTGGCAGGGGGGTTTATGGCTACACCTTC. Its translation: CASSIGRGVYGYTF.

The chain combines TRBV5-1 with TRBJ1-5; D is perhaps TRBD1 (6 bases). V shed 1 base and J shed 2 bases, with 10 bases lying between them. Germline V CDR1 and CDR2: SGHRS, YFSETQ. The CDR3 has 15 amino acids. CDR3 nucleotides: TGCGCCAGCAGCTTGAGCCCAGGGGGCAATCAGCCCCAGCATTTT. It specifies CASSLSPGGNQPQHF.

This chain connects TRBV5-1 to TRBJ2-7; 9 positions match TRBD1. From germline, CDR1 is SGHRS and CDR2 YFSETQ. V was clipped by 1 base and J by 6 bases; unmatched bases: 8. The length of the CDR3 is 15 residues. CDR3 sequence (DNA): TGCGCCAGCAGCTTGTCGCGGGACAGGGCTTCCGAGCAGTACTTC. Its translation: CASSLSRDRASEQYF.

This clone was seen only a few times. The chain combines TRBV6-6 with TRBJ1-1; 9 nucleotides match TRBD1. CDR1 and CDR2 (germline): MNHNY, SVGAGI (reference sequence). Germline trimming cut 5 bases from V and 9 bases from J; bases unmatched to any gene: 10. The CDR3 is 14 amino acids. This CDR3 reads CASSDVRTGVQAFF. The CDR3 DNA reads TGTGCCAGCAGTGACGTTCGGACAGGGGTACAAGCTTTCTTT.

The chain carries TRBV19 and TRBJ1-5; 9 bases map to TRBD1. Trimming removed 5 bases from V and 0 bases from J; junction bases left unmatched: 5. CDR3 length: 16 residues. From germline, CDR1 is LNHDA and CDR2 SQIVND (reference sequence). Here the CDR3 reads CASSFWTGASNQPQHF. For the CDR3, the DNA is TGTGCCAGTAGTTTTTGGACAGGGGCTAGCAATCAGCCCCAGCATTTT. The whole variable domain, remainder taken from reference TRBV19 and TRBJ1-5, is DGGITQSPKYLFRKEGQNVTLSCEQNLNHDAMYWYRQDPGQGLRLIYYSQIVNDFQKGDIAEGYSVSREKKESFPLTVTSAQKNPTAFYLCASSFWTGASNQPQHFGDGTRLSIL.

The rearrangement joins TRBV5-6 to TRBJ2-7; possibly TRBD2 for D (6 bases). The CDR3 runs 14 residues. V was clipped by 0 bases and J by 2 bases, with 9 bases between them. Germline CDR1 SGHDT, CDR2 YYEEEE. CDR3 in amino acids: CASSLAGGTYEQYF. The DNA of the CDR3 is TGTGCCAGCAGCTTGGCCGGAGGGACCTACGAGCAGTACTTC.

This clone was found once. As DNA, the CDR3 is TGTGCCAGTAGTGGAGACATGACAGGGCCCATGCACTCCTACGAGCAGTACTTC. Its protein product is CASSGDMTGPMHSYEQYF. The chain employs TRBV19 and TRBJ2-7, with TRBD1 matching over 7 bases. Germline values: CDR1 LNHDA, CDR2 SQIVND (reference sequence). The CDR3 totals 18 residues. Trimming removed 5 bases from V and 0 bases from J; junction bases left unmatched: 16.

The V call is TRBV7-2, the J call TRBJ2-4; 13 bases map to TRBD2. This CDR3 contains 19 residues. Germline values: CDR1 SGHTA, CDR2 FQGNSA. The trim removed 3 bases at V and 4 bases at J, leaving 12 bases unmatched. The CDR3 DNA sequence: TGTGCCAGCAGCTTCGGGGGGCAGGGGACTAGCGGGGCTAAAAACATTCAGTACTTC. Encoded protein: CASSFGGQGTSGAKNIQYF. Full variable domain (outside the CDR3, taken from reference TRBV7-2 and TRBJ2-4): GAGVSQSPSNKVTEKGKDVELRCDPISGHTALYWYRQSLGQGLEFLIYFQGNSAPDKSGLPSDRFSAERTGGSVSTLTIQRTQQEDSAVYLCASSFGGQGTSGAKNIQYFGAGTRLSVL.

This chain connects TRBV4-3 to TRBJ2-2; 7 bases fit TRBD1. Germline V lookup: CDR1 LGHNA, CDR2 YSLEER. The V segment lost 2 bases and the J segment 8 bases; nucleotides outside the gene matches: 14. The CDR3 runs to 17 residues. CDR3 coding DNA: TGCGCCAGCAGCCAAAGGGATATGGACAGGTGGGGTGGGGAGCTGTTTTTT. It codes for CASSQRDMDRWGGELFF.